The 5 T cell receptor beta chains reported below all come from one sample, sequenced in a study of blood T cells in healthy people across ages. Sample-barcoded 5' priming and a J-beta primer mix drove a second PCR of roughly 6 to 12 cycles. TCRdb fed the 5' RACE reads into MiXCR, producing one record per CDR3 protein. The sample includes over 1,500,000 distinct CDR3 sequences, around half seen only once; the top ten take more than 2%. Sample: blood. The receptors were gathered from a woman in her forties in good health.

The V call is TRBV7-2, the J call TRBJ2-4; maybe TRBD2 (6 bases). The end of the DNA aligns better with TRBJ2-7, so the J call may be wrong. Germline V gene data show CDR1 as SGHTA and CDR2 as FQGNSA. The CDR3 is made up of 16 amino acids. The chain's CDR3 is CASSLGAGSRPYEQYF. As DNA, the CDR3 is TGTGCCAGCAGCTTAGGCGCGGGATCCCGCCCCTACGAGCAGTACTTC.

The CDR3 DNA reads TGTGCCAGCAGTGCTGTAGATAAAAGCACCGGGGAGCTGTTTTTT. Translating it yields CASSAVDKSTGELFF. The gene calls are TRBV6-4 and TRBJ2-2; D unclear. The CDR3 consists of 15 residues. Germline V CDR1 and CDR2: MRHNA, SNTAGT. The V gene lost 4 bases and the J gene lost 4 bases, with 13 bases spanning the gap.

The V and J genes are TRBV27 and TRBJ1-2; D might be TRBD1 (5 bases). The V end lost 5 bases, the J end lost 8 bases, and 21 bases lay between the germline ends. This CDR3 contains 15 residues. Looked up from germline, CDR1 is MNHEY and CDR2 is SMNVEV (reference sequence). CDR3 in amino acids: CASSQWQGERYGYTF. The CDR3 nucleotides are TGTGCCAGCAGTCAGTGGCAGGGCGAGAGATACGGCTACACCTTC.

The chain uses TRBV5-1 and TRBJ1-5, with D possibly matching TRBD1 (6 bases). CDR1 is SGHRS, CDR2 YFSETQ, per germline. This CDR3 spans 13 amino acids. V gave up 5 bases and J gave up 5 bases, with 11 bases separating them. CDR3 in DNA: TGCGCCAGCAGACAGGACAGTCATCAGCCCCAGCATTTT. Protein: CASRQDSHQPQHF.

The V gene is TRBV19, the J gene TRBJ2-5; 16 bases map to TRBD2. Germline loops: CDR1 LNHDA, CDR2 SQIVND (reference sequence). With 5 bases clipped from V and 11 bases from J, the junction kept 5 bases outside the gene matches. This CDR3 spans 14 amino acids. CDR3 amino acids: CASSVGTSGGEQYF. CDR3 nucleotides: TGTGCCAGTAGTGTCGGGACTAGCGGGGGGGAGCAGTACTTC.